One sample yielded the 11 T cell receptor beta chains listed below, sequenced in a study of blood T cell repertoires in COVID-19. Produced via immunoSEQ multiplex PCR; TCRdb's table is partial and in-frame only. The sample consists of tens of thousands of clones, around 80% of them appearing once. The material sequenced was peripheral blood. These receptors were collected from a human donor in a cohort sampled during active COVID-19.

V gene TRBV18 combines with J gene TRBJ2-3, with no clear D. Germline lookup yields CDR1 KGHSH and CDR2 LQKENI. The CDR3 has 15 residues. The V end lost 2 bases, the J end lost 1 base, and 10 bases lay between the germline ends. The CDR3 here is CASSPTRLGTDTQYF. The CDR3 bases are TGTGCCAGCTCACCAACGAGGCTAGGCACAGATACGCAGTATTTT.

This chain connects TRBV6-5 to TRBJ1-4, with 7 bases matching TRBD1. Trimming took 4 bases from V and 6 from J; bases not matched to a gene: 8. The germline V gene encodes CDR1 MNHEY and CDR2 SVGAGI. The CDR3 sequence is 15 residues long. CDR3 DNA: TGTGCCAGCAGTTCCCCTGGTCAGGGGGATGAAAAACTGTTTTTT. Translating it yields CASSSPGQGDEKLFF.

This clone was seen a handful of times. The chain combines TRBV18 with TRBJ2-3; TRBD2 aligns across 14 bases. This CDR3 contains 16 residues. The V gene end was trimmed by 3 bases and the J gene end by 7 bases; junction bases not matched to a gene: 6. Germline CDR1 KGHSH, CDR2 LQKENI. The CDR3 sequence is CASSPGTSGGQNTQYF. Here the CDR3 DNA reads TGTGCCAGCTCACCTGGGACTAGCGGGGGTCAAAATACGCAGTATTTT.

V gene TRBV27 combines with J gene TRBJ1-1; tentatively, D is TRBD1 (5 bases). V dropped 6 bases and J dropped 1 base, with 12 bases sitting between them. Germline CDR1 is MNHEY and CDR2 is SMNVEV (reference sequence). The length of the CDR3 is 14 residues. The CDR3 sequence: CASRRPTGNTEAFF. CDR3 nucleotide sequence: TGTGCCAGCAGGCGTCCTACAGGGAACACTGAAGCTTTCTTT.

The rearrangement links TRBV18 to TRBJ2-7; unclear D gene. V dropped 1 base and J dropped 1 base, with 5 bases sitting between them. The CDR3 is 13 residues long. Germline V gives CDR1 KGHSH, CDR2 LQKENI. The CDR3 here is CASSPLESYEQYF. The CDR3 nucleotides are TGTGCCAGCTCACCACTAGAGTCCTACGAGCAGTACTTC.

This chain joins TRBV28 and TRBJ2-7; TRBD1 might be the D (6 bases). V was trimmed by 6 bases and J by 3 bases, leaving 12 bases between them. Germline V gene lookup returns CDR1 MDHEN and CDR2 SYDVKM. This CDR3 region has 13 residues. CDR3 nucleotide sequence: TGTGCCAGCAGACCGACAGGTTTCTACGAGCAGTACTTC. Translated, it gives CASRPTGFYEQYF.

This clone appeared a few times. The chain uses TRBV18 and TRBJ1-1; the D gene is possibly TRBD1 (5 bases). Germline V gives CDR1 KGHSH, CDR2 LQKENI. Trimming removed 4 bases at V and 4 bases at J, with 25 bases between. The CDR3 has 18 residues. The CDR3 sequence is CASSLFQGRVDKGTEAFF. The CDR3 nucleotides are TGTGCCAGCTCACTTTTTCAGGGTAGAGTGGATAAAGGCACTGAAGCTTTCTTT.

V gene TRBV5-1 combines with J gene TRBJ2-5, with 9 bases fitting TRBD1. This CDR3 has 14 residues. Germline values: CDR1 SGHRS, CDR2 YFSETQ. Trimming removed 3 bases from V and 5 bases from J; junction bases left unmatched: 5. Written as DNA, the CDR3 is TGCGCCAGCAGCTCCCGGACAGGGGCGGAGACCCAGTACTTC. Protein product: CASSSRTGAETQYF.

This clone was seen a single time. The rearrangement uses TRBV29-1 and TRBJ2-2, with D possibly TRBD2 on 5 matching bases. The germline V and J ends were trimmed by 7 bases and 9 bases, with 15 bases remaining between them. Germline V CDR1 and CDR2: SQVTM, ANQGSEA. CDR3 length: 12 residues. CDR3 residues: CSARKEGRELFF. As DNA, the CDR3 is TGCAGCGCCCGGAAAGAGGGCCGGGAGCTGTTTTTT.

The rearrangement uses TRBV6-6 and TRBJ2-3, with no clear D. The V end lost 6 bases, the J end lost 5 bases, and 9 bases lay between the germline ends. CDR1 and CDR2 from the germline V gene are MNHNY and SVGAGI (reference sequence). The CDR3 runs to 12 residues. Here the CDR3 DNA reads TGTGCCAGCAGCATCTCGGGAGATACGCAGTATTTT. This encodes CASSISGDTQYF.

The chain links TRBV5-4 to TRBJ1-1, with D tentatively TRBD1 (5 bases). The ends were cut back, 4 bases at V and 1 base at J, with 14 bases in the middle. Germline-derived CDR1 and CDR2 are SGHNT and YYREEE (reference sequence). This CDR3 contains 15 residues. CDR3 amino acids: CASSPVGGTNTEAFF. CDR3 bases: TGTGCCAGCAGCCCGGTGGGGGGGACGAACACTGAAGCTTTCTTT.